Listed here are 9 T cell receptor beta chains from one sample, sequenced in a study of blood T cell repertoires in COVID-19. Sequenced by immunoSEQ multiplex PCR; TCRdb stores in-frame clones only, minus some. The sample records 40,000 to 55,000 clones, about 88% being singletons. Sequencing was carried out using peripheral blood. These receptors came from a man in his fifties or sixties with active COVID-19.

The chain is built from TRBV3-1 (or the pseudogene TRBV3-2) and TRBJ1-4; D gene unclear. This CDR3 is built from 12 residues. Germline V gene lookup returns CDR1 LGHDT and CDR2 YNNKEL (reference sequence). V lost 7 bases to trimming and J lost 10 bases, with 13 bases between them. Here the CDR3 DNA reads TGTGCCAGCATCCGAGCAGGCATAAAACTGTTTTTT. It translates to CASIRAGIKLFF.

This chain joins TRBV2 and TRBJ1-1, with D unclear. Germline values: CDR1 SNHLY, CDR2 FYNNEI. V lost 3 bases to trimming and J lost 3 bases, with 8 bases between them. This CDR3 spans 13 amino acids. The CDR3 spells CASSENQYTEAFF. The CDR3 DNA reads TGTGCCAGCAGTGAGAACCAGTACACTGAAGCTTTCTTT.

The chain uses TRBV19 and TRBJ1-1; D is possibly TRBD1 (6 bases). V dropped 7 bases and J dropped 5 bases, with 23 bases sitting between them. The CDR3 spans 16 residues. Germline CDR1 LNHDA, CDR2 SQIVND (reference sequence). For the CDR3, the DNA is TGTGCCAGTAAAAATAGGGACACTTCATTTGGGACTGAAGCTTTCTTT. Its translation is CASKNRDTSFGTEAFF.

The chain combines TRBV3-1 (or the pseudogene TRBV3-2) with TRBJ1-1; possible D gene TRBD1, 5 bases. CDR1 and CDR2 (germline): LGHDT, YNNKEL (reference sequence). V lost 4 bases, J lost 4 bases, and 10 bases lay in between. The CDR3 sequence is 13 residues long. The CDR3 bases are TGTGCCAGCAGCCGCGGACACGTCACTGAAGCTTTCTTT. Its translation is CASSRGHVTEAFF.

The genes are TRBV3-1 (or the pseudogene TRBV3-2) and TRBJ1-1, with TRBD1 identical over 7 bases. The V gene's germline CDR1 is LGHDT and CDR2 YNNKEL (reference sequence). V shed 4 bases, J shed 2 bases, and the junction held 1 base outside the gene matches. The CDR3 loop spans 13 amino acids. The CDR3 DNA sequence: TGTGCCAGCAGCCGACAGGGAAACACTGAAGCTTTCTTT. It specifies CASSRQGNTEAFF.

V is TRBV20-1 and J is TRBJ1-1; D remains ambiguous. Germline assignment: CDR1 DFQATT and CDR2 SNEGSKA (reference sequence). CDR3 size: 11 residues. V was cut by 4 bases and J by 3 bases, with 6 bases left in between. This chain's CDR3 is CSANFHTEAFF. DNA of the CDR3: TGCAGTGCTAACTTTCACACTGAAGCTTTCTTT.

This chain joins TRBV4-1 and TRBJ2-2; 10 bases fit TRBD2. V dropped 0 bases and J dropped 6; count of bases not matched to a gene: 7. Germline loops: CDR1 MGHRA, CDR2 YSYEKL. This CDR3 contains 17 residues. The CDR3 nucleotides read TGCGCCAGCAGCCAAGAAGCGGGACTAGCGACCCCCGGGGAGCTGTTTTTT. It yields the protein CASSQEAGLATPGELFF.

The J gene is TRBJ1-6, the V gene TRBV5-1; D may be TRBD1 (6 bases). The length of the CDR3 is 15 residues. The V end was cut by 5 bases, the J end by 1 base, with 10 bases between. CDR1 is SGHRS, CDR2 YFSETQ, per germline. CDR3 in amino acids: CASSHGQSYNSPLHF. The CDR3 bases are TGCGCCAGCAGTCATGGACAGTCCTATAATTCACCCCTCCACTTT.

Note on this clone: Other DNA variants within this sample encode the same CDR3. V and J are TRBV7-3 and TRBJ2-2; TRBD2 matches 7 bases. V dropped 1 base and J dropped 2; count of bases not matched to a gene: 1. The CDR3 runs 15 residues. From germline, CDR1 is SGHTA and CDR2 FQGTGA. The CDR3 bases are TGTGCCAGCAGCTTAAGCGGGGGTAACACCGGGGAGCTGTTTTTT. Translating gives CASSLSGGNTGELFF.